The sequence of this TCR beta chain was determined in a study of T cell responses to AZD1222 COVID-19 vaccine. This clone occurred once. Assay: immunoSEQ multiplex PCR; the TCRdb copy retains only in-frame clones and omits some. This table holds tens of thousands of clones, 75% to 85% found once. Material: peripheral blood, obtained on day 0 of AZD1222 vaccination. The TCR originated in an adult in good health.

The CDR3 loop is CASSGPGHYGYTF. In DNA, the CDR3 is TGTGCCAGCAGTGGACCGGGACACTATGGCTACACCTTC. This chain uses TRBV28 with TRBJ1-2; weak D call: TRBD1 (5 bases). Germline V CDR1 and CDR2: MDHEN, SYDVKM. The CDR3 covers 13 residues. Trimming shortened V by 5 bases and J by 3 bases, and 10 bases separated the two germline ends.